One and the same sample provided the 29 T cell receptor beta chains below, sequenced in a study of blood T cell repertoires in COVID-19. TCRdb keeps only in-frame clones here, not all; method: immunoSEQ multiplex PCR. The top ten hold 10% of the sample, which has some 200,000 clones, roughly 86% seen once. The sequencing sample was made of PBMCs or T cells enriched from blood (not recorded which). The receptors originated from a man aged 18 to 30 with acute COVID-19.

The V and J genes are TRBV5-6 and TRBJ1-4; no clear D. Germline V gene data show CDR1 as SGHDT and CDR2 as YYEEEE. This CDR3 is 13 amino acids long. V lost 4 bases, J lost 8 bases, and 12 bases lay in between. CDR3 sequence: CASSPDPGEKLFF. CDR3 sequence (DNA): TGTGCCAGCAGCCCGGACCCGGGGGAAAAACTGTTTTTT. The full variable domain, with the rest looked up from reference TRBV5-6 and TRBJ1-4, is DAGVTQSPTHLIKTRGQQVTLRCSPKSGHDTVSWYQQALGQGPQFIFQYYEEEERQRGNFPDRFSGHQFPNYSSELNVNALLLGDSALYLCASSPDPGEKLFFGSGTQLSVL.

CDR3 protein: CASSGRGAGATDTQYF. CDR3 nucleotides: TGTGCCAGCAGCGGTCGGGGTGCGGGAGCTACAGATACGCAGTATTTT. This chain connects TRBV5-4 to TRBJ2-3, with 7 bases that match TRBD2. Germline V gives CDR1 SGHNT, CDR2 YYREEE (reference sequence). With V trimmed by 4 bases and J by 3 bases, 11 bases remained unmatched. The CDR3 is 16 amino acids.

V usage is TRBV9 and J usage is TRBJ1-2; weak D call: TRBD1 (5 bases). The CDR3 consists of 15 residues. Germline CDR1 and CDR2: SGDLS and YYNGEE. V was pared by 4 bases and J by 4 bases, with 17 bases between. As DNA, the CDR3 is TGTGCCAGCAGCCCCCTGGGAGGGGAGGGCTATGGCTACACCTTC. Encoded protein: CASSPLGGEGYGYTF. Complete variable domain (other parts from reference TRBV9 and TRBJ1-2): DSGVTQTPKHLITATGQRVTLRCSPRSGDLSVYWYQQSLDQGLQFLIQYYNGEERAKGNILERFSAQQFPDLHSELNLSSLELGDSALYFCASSPLGGEGYGYTFGSGTRLTVV.

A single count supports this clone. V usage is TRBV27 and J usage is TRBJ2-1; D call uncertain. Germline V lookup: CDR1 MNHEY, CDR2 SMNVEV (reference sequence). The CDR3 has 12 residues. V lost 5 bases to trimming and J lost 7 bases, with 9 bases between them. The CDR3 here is CASSSPLNEQFF. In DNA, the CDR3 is TGTGCCAGCAGTAGCCCGCTAAATGAGCAGTTCTTC.

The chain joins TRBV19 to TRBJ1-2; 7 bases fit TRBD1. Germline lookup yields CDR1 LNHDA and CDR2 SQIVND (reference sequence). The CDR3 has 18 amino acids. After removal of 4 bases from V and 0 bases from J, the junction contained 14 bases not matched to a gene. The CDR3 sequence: CASSKSQGQTISNYGYTF. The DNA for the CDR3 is TGTGCCAGTAGTAAATCCCAGGGACAGACCATTTCTAACTATGGCTACACCTTC.

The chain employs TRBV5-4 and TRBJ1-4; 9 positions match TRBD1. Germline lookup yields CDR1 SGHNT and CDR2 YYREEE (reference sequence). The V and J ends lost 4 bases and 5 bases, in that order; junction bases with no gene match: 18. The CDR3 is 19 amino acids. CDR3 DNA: TGTGCCAGCAGCCGTTATCGCGGGACAGGGAAGGCGGGCAATGAAAAACTGTTTTTT. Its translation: CASSRYRGTGKAGNEKLFF.

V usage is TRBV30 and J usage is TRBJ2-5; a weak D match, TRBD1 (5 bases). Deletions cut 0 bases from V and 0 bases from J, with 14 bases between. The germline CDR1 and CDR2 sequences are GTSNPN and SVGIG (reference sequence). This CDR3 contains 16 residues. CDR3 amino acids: CAWSVRQGRDQETQYF. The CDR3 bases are TGTGCCTGGAGTGTACGTCAGGGAAGGGACCAAGAGACCCAGTACTTC.

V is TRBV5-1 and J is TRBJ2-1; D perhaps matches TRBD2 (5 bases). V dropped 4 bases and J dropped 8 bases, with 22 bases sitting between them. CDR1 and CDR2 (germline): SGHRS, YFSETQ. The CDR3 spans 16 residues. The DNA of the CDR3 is TGCGCCAGCAGCGCGGATTCCACCCTCGGGATCGATGAGCAGTTCTTC. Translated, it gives CASSADSTLGIDEQFF.

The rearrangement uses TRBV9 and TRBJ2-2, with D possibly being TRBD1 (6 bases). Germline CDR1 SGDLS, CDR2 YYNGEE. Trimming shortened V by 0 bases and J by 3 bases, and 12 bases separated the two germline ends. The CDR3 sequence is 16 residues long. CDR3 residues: CASSVGTVMDTGELFF. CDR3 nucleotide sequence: TGTGCCAGCAGCGTAGGGACAGTGATGGACACCGGGGAGCTGTTTTTT.

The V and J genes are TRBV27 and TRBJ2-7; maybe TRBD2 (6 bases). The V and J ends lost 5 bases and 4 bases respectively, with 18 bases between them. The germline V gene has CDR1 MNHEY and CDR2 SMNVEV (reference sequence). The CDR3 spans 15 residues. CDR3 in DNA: TGTGCCAGCAGTGACCTTGGGCAGGGACTTTACGAGCAGTACTTC. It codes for CASSDLGQGLYEQYF.

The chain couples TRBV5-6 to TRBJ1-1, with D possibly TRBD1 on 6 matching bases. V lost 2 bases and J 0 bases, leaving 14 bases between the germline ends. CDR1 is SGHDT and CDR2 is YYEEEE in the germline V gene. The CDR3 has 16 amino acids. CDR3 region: CASSFSTGLMNTEAFF. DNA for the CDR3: TGTGCCAGCAGCTTCTCAACAGGGCTAATGAACACTGAAGCTTTCTTT.

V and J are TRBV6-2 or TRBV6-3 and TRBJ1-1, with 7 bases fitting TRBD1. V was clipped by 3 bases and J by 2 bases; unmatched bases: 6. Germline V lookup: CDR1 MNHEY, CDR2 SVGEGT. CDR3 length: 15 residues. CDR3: CASSYFDRANTEAFF. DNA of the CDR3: TGTGCCAGCAGTTATTTCGACAGGGCCAACACTGAAGCTTTCTTT.

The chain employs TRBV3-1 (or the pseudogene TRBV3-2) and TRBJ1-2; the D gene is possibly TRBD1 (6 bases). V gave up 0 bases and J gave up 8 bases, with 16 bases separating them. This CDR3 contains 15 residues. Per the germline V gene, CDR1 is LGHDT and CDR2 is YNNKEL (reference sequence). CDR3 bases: TGTGCCAGCAGCCAAGATCGGAATTGGGGGGGCGGCTACACCTTC. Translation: CASSQDRNWGGGYTF.

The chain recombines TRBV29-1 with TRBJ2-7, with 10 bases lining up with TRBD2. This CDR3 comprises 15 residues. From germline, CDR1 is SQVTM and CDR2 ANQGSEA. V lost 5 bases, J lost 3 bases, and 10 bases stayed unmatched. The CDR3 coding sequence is TGCAGCGTTTCCAGAGTAGCGGGAGGCGTCTACGAGCAGTACTTC. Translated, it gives CSVSRVAGGVYEQYF.

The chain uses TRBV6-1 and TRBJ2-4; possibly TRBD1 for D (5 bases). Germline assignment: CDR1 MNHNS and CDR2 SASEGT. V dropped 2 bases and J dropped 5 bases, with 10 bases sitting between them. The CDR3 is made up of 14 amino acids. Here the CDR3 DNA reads TGTGCCAGCAGTGAACAGGGTCCCCAAAACATTCAGTACTTC. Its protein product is CASSEQGPQNIQYF.

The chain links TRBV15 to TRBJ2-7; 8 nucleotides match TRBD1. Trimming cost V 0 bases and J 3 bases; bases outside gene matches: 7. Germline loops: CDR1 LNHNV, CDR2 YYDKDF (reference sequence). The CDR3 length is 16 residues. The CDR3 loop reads CATSRETGTGLYEQYF. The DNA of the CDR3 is TGTGCCACCAGCAGAGAGACCGGGACAGGCCTCTACGAGCAGTACTTC.

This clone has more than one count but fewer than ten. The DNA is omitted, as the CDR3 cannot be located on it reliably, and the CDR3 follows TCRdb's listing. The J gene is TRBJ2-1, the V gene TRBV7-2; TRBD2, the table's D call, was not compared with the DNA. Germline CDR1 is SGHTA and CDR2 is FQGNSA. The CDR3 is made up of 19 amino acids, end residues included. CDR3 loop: CASSLLVWRGSSSYNEQFF.

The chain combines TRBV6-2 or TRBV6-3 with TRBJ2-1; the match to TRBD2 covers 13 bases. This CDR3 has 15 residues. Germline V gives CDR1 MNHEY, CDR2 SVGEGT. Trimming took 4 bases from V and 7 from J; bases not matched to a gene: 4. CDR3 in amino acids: CASSSLLAGGNEQFF. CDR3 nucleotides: TGTGCCAGCAGTTCCCTACTAGCGGGAGGGAATGAGCAGTTCTTC.

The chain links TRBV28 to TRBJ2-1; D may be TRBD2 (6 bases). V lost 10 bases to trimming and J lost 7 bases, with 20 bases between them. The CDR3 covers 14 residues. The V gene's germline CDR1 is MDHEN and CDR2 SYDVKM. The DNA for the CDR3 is TGTGCCACCACAATTAGCGGAACCTTAAATGAGCAGTTCTTC. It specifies CATTISGTLNEQFF.

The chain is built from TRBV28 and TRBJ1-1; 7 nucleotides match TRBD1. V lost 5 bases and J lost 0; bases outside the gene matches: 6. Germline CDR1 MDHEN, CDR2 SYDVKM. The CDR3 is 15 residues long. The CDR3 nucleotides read TGTGCCAGCAGTCCTCCGACAGGGTTGAACACTGAAGCTTTCTTT. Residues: CASSPPTGLNTEAFF.

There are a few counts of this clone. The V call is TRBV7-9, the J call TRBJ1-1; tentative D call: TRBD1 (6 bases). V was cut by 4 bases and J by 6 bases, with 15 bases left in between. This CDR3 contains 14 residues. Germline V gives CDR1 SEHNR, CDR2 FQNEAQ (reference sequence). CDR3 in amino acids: CASSSSDRYAEAFF. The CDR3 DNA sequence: TGTGCCAGCAGCTCCTCGGACAGATACGCTGAAGCTTTCTTT.

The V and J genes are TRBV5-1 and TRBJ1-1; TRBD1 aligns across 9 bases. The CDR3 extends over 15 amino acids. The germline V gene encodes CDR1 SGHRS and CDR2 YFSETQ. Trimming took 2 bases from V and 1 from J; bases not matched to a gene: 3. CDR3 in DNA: TGCGCCAGCAGCTTAAACAGGGGGCGGAACACTGAAGCTTTCTTT. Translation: CASSLNRGRNTEAFF.

The CDR3 DNA sequence: TGTGCCAGCAGCGTGAGGACAGGGCTTCATGGCTACACCTTC. Its translation is CASSVRTGLHGYTF. The chain employs TRBV9 and TRBJ1-2; the match to TRBD1 covers 8 bases. The V and J ends lost 2 bases and 6 bases, in that order; junction bases with no gene match: 6. The CDR3 totals 14 residues. Germline V CDR1 and CDR2: SGDLS, YYNGEE.

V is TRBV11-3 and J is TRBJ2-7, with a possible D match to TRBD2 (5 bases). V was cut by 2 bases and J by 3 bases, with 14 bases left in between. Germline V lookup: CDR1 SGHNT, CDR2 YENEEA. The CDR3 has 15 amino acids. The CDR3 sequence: CASSLRANSVYEQYF. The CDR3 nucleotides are TGTGCCAGCAGCTTAAGGGCGAATAGCGTCTACGAGCAGTACTTC.

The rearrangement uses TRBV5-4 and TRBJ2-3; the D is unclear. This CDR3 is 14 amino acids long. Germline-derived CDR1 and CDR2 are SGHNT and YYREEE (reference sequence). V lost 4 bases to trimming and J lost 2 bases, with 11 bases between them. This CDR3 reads CASSEAPDTDTQYF. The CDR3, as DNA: TGTGCCAGCAGCGAGGCTCCAGACACAGATACGCAGTATTTT.

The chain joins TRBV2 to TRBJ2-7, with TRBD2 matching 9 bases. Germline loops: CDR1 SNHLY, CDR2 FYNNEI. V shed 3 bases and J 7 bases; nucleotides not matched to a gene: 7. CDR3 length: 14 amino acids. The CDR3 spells CASSEVAGVGEQYF. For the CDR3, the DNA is TGTGCCAGCAGTGAGGTAGCGGGAGTGGGGGAGCAGTACTTC.

CDR3 nucleotides: TGTGCCGCTTATGGACAGGGGAGGTTGGATGGCTACACCTTC. Its protein is CAAYGQGRLDGYTF. This rearrangement joins TRBV7-3 to TRBJ1-2; TRBD1 matches 9 bases. With V trimmed by 11 bases and J by 6 bases, 13 bases remained unmatched. Germline V gene data show CDR1 as SGHTA and CDR2 as FQGTGA. The CDR3 is 14 amino acids.

CDR3 region: CASSLGQGGYEQYF. Written as DNA, the CDR3 is TGTGCCAGCAGTTTGGGGCAGGGAGGCTACGAGCAGTACTTC. The chain combines TRBV28 with TRBJ2-7, with D maybe TRBD2 (6 bases). V was shortened by 3 bases and J by 3 bases, with 12 bases between the two germline ends. CDR1 and CDR2 (germline): MDHEN, SYDVKM. There are 14 residues in the CDR3.

For the CDR3, the DNA is TGCGCCAGCAGCCGTGGACTAGCGGGAAGGGATGAGCAGTTCTTC. This sequence encodes CASSRGLAGRDEQFF. The V gene is TRBV4-3, the J gene TRBJ2-1; 12 nucleotides align to TRBD2. CDR1 LGHNA and CDR2 YSLEER come from the germline V gene. This CDR3 has 15 residues. Trimming took 4 bases from V and 8 from J; bases not matched to a gene: 6.